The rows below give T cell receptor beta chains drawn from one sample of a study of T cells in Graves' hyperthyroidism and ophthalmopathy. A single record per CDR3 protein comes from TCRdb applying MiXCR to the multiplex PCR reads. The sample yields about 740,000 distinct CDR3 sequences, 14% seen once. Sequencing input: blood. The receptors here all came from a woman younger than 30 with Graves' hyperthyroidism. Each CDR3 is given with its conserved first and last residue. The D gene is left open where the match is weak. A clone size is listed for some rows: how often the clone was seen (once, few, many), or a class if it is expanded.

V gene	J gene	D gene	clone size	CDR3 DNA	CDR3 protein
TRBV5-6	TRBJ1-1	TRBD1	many	TGTGCCAGCAGCTTAATTTCCCAGGGGGCCTACACTGAAGCTTTCTTT	CASSLISQGAYTEAFF
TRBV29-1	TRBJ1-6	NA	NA	TGCAGCGTTGGACAGACCCTTAATTCACCCCTCCACTTT	CSVGQTLNSPLHF
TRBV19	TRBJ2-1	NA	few	TGTGCCAGTAGTCTCTACTATGAGCAGTTCTTC	CASSLYYEQFF
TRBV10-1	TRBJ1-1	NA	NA	TGCGCCAGCAGTGAAAATCTAAGTGGGGCTGAAGCTTTCTTT	CASSENLSGAEAFF
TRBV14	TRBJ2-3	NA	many	TGTGCCAGCAGCCAAGAGACCCCAGATACGCAGTATTTT	CASSQETPDTQYF
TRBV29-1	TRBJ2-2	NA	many	TGCAGCGTTCTTACAGGGAACACCGGGGAGCTGTTTTTT	CSVLTGNTGELFF
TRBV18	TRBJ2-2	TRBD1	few	TGTGCCAGCTCCCAGACAGGGGGCTTCACCGGGGAGCTGTTTTTT	CASSQTGGFTGELFF
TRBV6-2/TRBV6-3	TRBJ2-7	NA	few	TGTGCCAGCAGAGGAGGTGGGACGGGATCCTACGAGCAGTACTTC	CASRGGGTGSYEQYF
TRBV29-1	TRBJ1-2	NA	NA	TGCAGCGTTGCAATTTTTTCGATTAACTATGGCTACACCTTC	CSVAIFSINYGYTF
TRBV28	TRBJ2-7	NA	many	TGTGCCAGCAGTGTGCCCCTCAGTGAGCAGTACTTC	CASSVPLSEQYF
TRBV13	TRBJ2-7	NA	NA	TGTGCCAGCAGCTTAGGCCAGGCAGGGTCGGGCTACGAGCAGTACTTC	CASSLGQAGSGYEQYF
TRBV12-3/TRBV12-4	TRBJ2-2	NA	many	TGTGCCAGCAGTTTGGGCGGGTACCACAGGGAGCTGTTTTTT	CASSLGGYHRELFF
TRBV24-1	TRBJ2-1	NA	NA	TGTGCCACCAGTGATCGCAGGATGAGCTCCTACAATGAGCAGTTCTTC	CATSDRRMSSYNEQFF
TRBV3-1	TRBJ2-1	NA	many	TGTGCCAGCAGCCAAGGACTCACCCCCTACAATGAGCAGTTCTTC	CASSQGLTPYNEQFF
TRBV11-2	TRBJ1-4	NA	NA	TGTGCCAGCAGCTTAGATCCGGAGGGAAAACTGTTTTTT	CASSLDPEGKLFF
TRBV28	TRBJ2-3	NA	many	TGTGCCAGCAGCCTGACAGGCCGGAGCACAGATACGCAGTATTTT	CASSLTGRSTDTQYF
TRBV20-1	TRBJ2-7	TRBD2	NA	TGCAGTGCCCGCCGGGGGGGCGCCTACGAGCAGTACTTC	CSARRGGAYEQYF
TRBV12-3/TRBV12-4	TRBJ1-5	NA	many	TGTGCCAGCAGTTTACAGGGAGGTCAGAGTCAGCCCCAGCATTTT	CASSLQGGQSQPQHF
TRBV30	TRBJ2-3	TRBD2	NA	TGTGCCTGGAGTTGGGCGGGAGGAACAGATACGCAGTATTTT	CAWSWAGGTDTQYF
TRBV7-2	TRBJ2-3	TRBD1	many	TGTGCCAGCAGCTACCCGGGACAGGGACATACGCAGTATTTT	CASSYPGQGHTQYF
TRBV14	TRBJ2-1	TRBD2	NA	TGTGCCAGCAGCCATCGGGACTACCGGGAATTTTTCTACAATGAGCAGTTCTTC	CASSHRDYREFFYNEQFF
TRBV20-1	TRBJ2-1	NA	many	TGCAGTGCTAGGAAAGGGCCCTCCTACAATGAGCAGTTCTTC	CSARKGPSYNEQFF
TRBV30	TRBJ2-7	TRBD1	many	TGTGCCTGGAGTGTGGACAGGGACTACGAGCAGTACTTC	CAWSVDRDYEQYF
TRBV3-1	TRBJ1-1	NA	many	TGTGCCAGCAGCCTCAGACGGGGGTACACTGAAGCTTTCTTT	CASSLRRGYTEAFF
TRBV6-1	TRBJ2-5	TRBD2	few	TGTGCCAGCAGTCCCTACCGGACTAGCGGGAGATTCGGGACCCAGTACTTC	CASSPYRTSGRFGTQYF
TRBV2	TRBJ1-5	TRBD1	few	TGTGCCAGCAGTGGGGACAGGGGCTGGCAGCATTTT	CASSGDRGWQHF
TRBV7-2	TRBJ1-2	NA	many	TGTGCCAGCAGCCCTGGTCAGGGGCCCTATGGCTACACCTTC	CASSPGQGPYGYTF
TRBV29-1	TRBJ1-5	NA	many	TGCAGCGTTGGACAGGGCAATCAGCCCCAGCATTTT	CSVGQGNQPQHF
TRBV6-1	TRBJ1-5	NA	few	TGTGCCAGCATCCGACAGAGTAGCAATCAGCCCCAGCATTTT	CASIRQSSNQPQHF
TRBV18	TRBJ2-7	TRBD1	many	TGTGCCAGCTCGGCGGACCAGGGGGTGTACGAGCAGTACTTC	CASSADQGVYEQYF
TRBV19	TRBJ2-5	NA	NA	TGTGCCAGTAACGGAGGGGGCCTAGAGACCCAGTACTTC	CASNGGGLETQYF
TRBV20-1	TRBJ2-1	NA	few	TGCAGTGCTACCCCGAACAATGAGCAGTTCTTC	CSATPNNEQFF
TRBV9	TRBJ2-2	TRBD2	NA	TGTGCCAGCAGCGTAAGTGGCGGGAGAGACACCGGGGAGCTGTTTTTT	CASSVSGGRDTGELFF
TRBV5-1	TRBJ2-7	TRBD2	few	TGCGCCAGCAGCTTGAGCGGGAGGACTCCATCCTACGAGCAGTACTTC	CASSLSGRTPSYEQYF
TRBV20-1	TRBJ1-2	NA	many	TGCAGTGCTAGAGATCTCGGGTATGGCTACACCTTC	CSARDLGYGYTF
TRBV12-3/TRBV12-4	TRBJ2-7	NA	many	TGTGCCAGCAGTTTAGCGTTCCCTAGCCGGGGCTACGAGCAGTACTTC	CASSLAFPSRGYEQYF
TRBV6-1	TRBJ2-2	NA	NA	TGTGCCAGCAGGAGGGCAGGGCTCACCGGGGAGCTGTTTTTT	CASRRAGLTGELFF
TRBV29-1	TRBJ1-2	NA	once	TGCAGCTGCATGGGGCTCGGCGGCTACACCTTC	CSCMGLGGYTF
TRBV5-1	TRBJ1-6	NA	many	TGCGCCAGCAGCTTGGTCGTCGGTCCGGATTCACCCCTCCACTTT	CASSLVVGPDSPLHF
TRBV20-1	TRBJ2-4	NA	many	TGCAGTGCTAGAGGTCAGGGCCTAGCCAAAAACATTCAGTACTTC	CSARGQGLAKNIQYF
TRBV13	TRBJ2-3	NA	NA	TGTGCCAGCACGACTCGGGGCTGGGGAGATACGCAGTATTTT	CASTTRGWGDTQYF
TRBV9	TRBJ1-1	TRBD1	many	TGTGCCAGCAGCGTAGAGCCGGGACAGGGGACTAACACTGAAGCTTTCTTT	CASSVEPGQGTNTEAFF
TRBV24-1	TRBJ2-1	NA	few	TGTGCCACCGGGCGTTCCAATGAGCAGTTCTTC	CATGRSNEQFF
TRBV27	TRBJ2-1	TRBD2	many	TGTGCCAGCAACCCCTTGGGGGAGGGCCCGGGGGGGAATGAGCAGTTCTTC	CASNPLGEGPGGNEQFF
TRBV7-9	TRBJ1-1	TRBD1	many	TGTGCCAGCAGCGGACAGGGGGCCTCGATCGCTGAAGCTTTCTTT	CASSGQGASIAEAFF
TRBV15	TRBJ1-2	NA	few	TGTGCCACCAGCAGAGATTTTAGTTATGGCTACACCTTC	CATSRDFSYGYTF
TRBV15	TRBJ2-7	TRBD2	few	TGTGCCACCAGCCGTGGACTAGGTATCTCCTACGAGCAGTACTTC	CATSRGLGISYEQYF
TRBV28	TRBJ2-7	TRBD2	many	TGTGCCAGCTTGACTAGCGGGAGAGTCTACGAGCAGTACTTC	CASLTSGRVYEQYF
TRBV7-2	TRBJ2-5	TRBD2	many	TGTGCCAGCAGCCCTCCGACTAGCGCGATACAAGAGACCCAGTACTTC	CASSPPTSAIQETQYF
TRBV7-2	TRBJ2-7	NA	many	TGTGCCAGCAGCTTAGGGGAGGCCGAGCAGTACTTC	CASSLGEAEQYF
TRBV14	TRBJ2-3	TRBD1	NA	TGTGCCAGCAGCCGAGGGACAGCTTCATATTCTGATACGCAGTATTTT	CASSRGTASYSDTQYF
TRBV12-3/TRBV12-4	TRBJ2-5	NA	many	TGTGCCAGCAGTTTTTTCGGGGAGACCCAGTACTTC	CASSFFGETQYF
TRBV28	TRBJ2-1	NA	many	TGTGCCAGCAGCATATTTCTCCTGGGGTATGAGCAGTTCTTC	CASSIFLLGYEQFF